This entry concerns a single TCR beta chain. Some clones are missing from TCRdb's copy, which holds only in-frame ones; the method was immunoSEQ multiplex PCR. Among 13,000 or so clones listed, 55% to 75% were seen once. The record originates from a study of sequential checkpoint blockade in melanoma. Sample treatment: randomized to nivolumab then ipilimumab (arm A) or the reverse (arm B). Trimming removed 1 base at V and 8 bases at J, with 8 bases between. The CDR3 has 12 residues. Germline V gives CDR1 SGHVS, CDR2 FQNEAQ. The starting material was CD8+ T cells sorted from blood (inferred from file names), obtained from a patient given nivolumab and ipilimumab in sequence. The V gene is TRBV7-8, the J gene TRBJ1-1, with D possibly matching TRBD1 (6 bases). The TCR sequence derives from a human donor with melanoma. This chain's CDR3 is CASSLGRGEAFF. In nucleotides, the CDR3 is TGTGCCAGCAGCTTAGGCAGGGGAGAAGCTTTCTTT.